This T cell receptor (beta chain) was captured by sequencing in a study of blood T cell repertoires in COVID-19. Study details: Samples taken during acute and convalescent COVID-19 were collected in the United States, Italy and Spain. Nucleic acid was either cDNA or gDNA, and it came from T cells, B-cell-depleted T cells, or PBMCs.

Germline-derived CDR1 and CDR2 are SGHKS and YYEKEE (reference sequence). CDR3 size: 13 residues. V lost 4 bases and J 8 bases, leaving 13 bases between the germline ends. Original data processing: Reference gene primer amplification in the assay estimated nucleated cell counts. Some clones are missing from TCRdb's copy, which holds only in-frame ones; the method was immunoSEQ multiplex PCR. From that table come the V and J calls and clone size; the DNA was used to work out D and trimming. The sample holds hundreds of thousands of clones; 88% are singletons and the top ten take around 1.9%. This sequence was found in a middle-aged woman with acute COVID-19. The sample was PBMCs or T cells enriched from blood (not recorded which). This chain connects TRBV5-5 to TRBJ1-5; a possible D gene is TRBD1 (5 bases). The CDR3 nucleotides are TGTGCCAGCAGCCCATCGGGGGGTGAGCCCCAGCATTTT. This translates into CASSPSGGEPQHF. The variable domain in full, completed from reference TRBV5-5 and TRBJ1-5, reads DAGVTQSPTHLIKTRGQQVTLRCSPISGHKSVSWYQQVLGQGPQFIFQYYEKEERGRGNFPDRFSARQFPNYSSELNVNALLLGDSALYLCASSPSGGEPQHFGDGTRLSIL.